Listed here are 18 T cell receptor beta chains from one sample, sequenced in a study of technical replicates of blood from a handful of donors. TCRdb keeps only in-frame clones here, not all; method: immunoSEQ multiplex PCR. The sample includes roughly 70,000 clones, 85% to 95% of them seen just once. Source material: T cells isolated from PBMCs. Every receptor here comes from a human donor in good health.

Here the CDR3 reads CASSGRGYEQYF. In DNA, the CDR3 is TGTGCCAGCAGTGGTAGGGGGTACGAGCAGTACTTC. The V and J genes are TRBV25-1 and TRBJ2-7; perhaps TRBD1 as D (6 bases). V gave up 4 bases and J gave up 4 bases, with 8 bases separating them. Germline V gene data show CDR1 as MGHDK and CDR2 as SYGVNS. CDR3 length equals 12 residues.

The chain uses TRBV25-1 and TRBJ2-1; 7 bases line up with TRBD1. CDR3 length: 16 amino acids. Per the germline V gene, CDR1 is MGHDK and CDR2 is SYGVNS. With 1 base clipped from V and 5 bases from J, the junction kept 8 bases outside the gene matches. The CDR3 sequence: CASSESGTAVNNEQFF. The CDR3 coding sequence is TGTGCCAGCAGTGAATCAGGGACAGCCGTGAACAATGAGCAGTTCTTC.

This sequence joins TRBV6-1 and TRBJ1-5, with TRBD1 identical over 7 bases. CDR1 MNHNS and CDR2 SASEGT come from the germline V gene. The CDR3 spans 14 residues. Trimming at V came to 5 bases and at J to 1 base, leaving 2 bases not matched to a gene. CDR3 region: CASSWDRSNQPQHF. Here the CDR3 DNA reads TGTGCCAGCAGTTGGGACAGAAGCAATCAGCCCCAGCATTTT.

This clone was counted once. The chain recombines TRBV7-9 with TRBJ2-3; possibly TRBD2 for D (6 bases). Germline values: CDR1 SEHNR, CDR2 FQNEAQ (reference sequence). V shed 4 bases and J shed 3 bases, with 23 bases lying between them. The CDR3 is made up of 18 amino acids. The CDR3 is CASSSPFSPGGETDTQYF. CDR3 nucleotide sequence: TGTGCCAGCAGCTCTCCTTTCTCCCCCGGCGGGGAGACAGATACGCAGTATTTT.

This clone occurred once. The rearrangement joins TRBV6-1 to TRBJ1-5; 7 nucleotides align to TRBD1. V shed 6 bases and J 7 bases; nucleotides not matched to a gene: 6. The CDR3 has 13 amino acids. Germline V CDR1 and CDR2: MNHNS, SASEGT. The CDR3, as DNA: TGTGCCAGCAGCGACAGGGTTGCGCAGCCCCAGCATTTT. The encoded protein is CASSDRVAQPQHF.

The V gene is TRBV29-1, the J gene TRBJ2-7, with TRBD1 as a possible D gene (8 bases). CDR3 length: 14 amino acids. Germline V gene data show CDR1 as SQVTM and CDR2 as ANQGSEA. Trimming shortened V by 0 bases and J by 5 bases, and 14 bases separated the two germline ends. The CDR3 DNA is TGCAGCGTTGAAGATCGGACAGGGAGGGACGAGCAGTACTTC. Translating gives CSVEDRTGRDEQYF.

CDR3 amino acids: CASSLATGSTEAFF. CDR3 bases: TGTGCCAGCAGCTTAGCGACAGGGTCCACTGAAGCTTTCTTT. The genes are TRBV7-8 and TRBJ1-1; 7 nucleotides agree with TRBD1. The CDR3 sequence is 14 residues long. J was trimmed by 4 bases and V by 0 bases; bases with no gene match: 2. CDR1 is SGHVS and CDR2 is FQNEAQ in the germline V gene.

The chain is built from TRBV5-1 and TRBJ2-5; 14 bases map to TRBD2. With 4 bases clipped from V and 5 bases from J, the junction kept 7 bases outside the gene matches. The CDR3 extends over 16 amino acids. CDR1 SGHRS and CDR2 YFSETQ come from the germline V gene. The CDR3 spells CASSQGLAGVEETQYF. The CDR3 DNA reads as TGCGCCAGCAGCCAGGGACTAGCGGGGGTGGAGGAGACCCAGTACTTC.

Written as DNA, the CDR3 is TGCGCCACCAGACAGGGGGCGAACACTGAAGCTTTCTTT. It specifies CATRQGANTEAFF. V gene TRBV5-1 combines with J gene TRBJ1-1; 10 nucleotides match TRBD1. J lost 1 base, V lost 9 bases, and 3 bases had no gene match. Germline assignment: CDR1 SGHRS and CDR2 YFSETQ. The CDR3 loop spans 13 amino acids.

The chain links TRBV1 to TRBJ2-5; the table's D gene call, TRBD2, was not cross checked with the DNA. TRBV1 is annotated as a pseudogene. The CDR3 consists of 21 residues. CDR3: CTSSQVARRPTSGKAQETQYF. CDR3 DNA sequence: TGCACCAGCAGCCAAGTTGCCCGACGACCCACTAGCGGGAAGGCCCAAGAGACCCAGTACTTC.

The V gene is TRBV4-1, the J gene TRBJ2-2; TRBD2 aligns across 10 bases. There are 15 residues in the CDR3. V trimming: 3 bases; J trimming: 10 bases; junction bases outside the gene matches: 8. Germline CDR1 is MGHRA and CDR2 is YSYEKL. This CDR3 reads CASSQGLAGVKELFF. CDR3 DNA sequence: TGCGCCAGCAGCCAGGGGCTAGCGGGAGTTAAGGAGCTGTTTTTT.

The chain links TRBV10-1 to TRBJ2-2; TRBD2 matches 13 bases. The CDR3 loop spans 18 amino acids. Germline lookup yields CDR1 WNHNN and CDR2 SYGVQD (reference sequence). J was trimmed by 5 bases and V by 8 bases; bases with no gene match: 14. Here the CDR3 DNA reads TGCGCCAGCTCCCGGAGGACTAGCGGGGGAAGTTGGACCGGGGAGCTGTTTTTT. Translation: CASSRRTSGGSWTGELFF.

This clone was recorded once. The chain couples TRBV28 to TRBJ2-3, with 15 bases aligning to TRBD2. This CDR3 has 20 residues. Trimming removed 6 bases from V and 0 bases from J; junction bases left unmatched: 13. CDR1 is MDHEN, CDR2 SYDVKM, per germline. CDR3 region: CASRPSPGTSGRLSTDTQYF. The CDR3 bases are TGTGCCAGCAGACCCTCACCCGGGACTAGCGGGAGGTTAAGCACAGATACGCAGTATTTT.

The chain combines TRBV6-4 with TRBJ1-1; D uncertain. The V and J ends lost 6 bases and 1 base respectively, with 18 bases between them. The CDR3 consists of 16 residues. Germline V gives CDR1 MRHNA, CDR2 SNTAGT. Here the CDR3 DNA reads TGTGCCAGCAGACGTTCTTCGGGAACGGCGAACACTGAAGCTTTCTTT. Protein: CASRRSSGTANTEAFF.

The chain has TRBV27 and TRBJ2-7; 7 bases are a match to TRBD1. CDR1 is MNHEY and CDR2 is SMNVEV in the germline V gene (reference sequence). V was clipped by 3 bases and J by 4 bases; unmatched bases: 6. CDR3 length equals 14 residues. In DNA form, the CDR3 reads TGTGCCAGCAGTTTGTATACAGGGGTGTACGAGCAGTACTTC. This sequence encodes CASSLYTGVYEQYF.

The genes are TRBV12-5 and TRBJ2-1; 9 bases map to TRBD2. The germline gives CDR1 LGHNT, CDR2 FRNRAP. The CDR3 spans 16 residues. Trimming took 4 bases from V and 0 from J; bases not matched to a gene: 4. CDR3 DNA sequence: TGTGCTAGTGGTTCGGTTAGCGGGAGCTCCTACAATGAGCAGTTCTTC. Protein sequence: CASGSVSGSSYNEQFF.

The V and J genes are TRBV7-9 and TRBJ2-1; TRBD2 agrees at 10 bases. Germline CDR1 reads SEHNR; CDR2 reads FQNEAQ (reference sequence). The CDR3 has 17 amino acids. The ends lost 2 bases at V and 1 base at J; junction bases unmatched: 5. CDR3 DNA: TGTGCCAGCAGCTTACCTAGCGGGAGAGGATCCTACAATGAGCAGTTCTTC. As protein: CASSLPSGRGSYNEQFF.

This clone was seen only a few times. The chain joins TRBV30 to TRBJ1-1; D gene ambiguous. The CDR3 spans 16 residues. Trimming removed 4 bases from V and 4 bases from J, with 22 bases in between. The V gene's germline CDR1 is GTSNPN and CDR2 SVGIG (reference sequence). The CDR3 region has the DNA TGTGCCTGGATGCCCTTTTGGGCCACCGCTGGCACTGAAGCTTTCTTT. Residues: CAWMPFWATAGTEAFF.